This is a list of T cell receptor beta chains from one sample in a study of blood T cell repertoires in COVID-19. The method was immunoSEQ multiplex PCR; TCRdb's version includes in-frame clones alone and lacks a portion of them. Counted here are hundreds of thousands of clones, about 83% occurring once; the ten biggest clones make up 2% to 2.5%. Sequenced input: PBMCs or T cells enriched from blood (not recorded which). Receptor source: a woman between 50 and 59 years old who had recovered from COVID-19. The CDR3 runs from the conserved cysteine through the conserved F or W. The D gene is left open where the match is weak. Not all rows give a size; the values are once, few, many and, for expanded clones, a class.

>-|TRBV20-1|-|TRBJ1-1
TGCAGTGCTAAATCTGAGAAAGCTTTCTTT
CSAKSEKAFF
>-|TRBV24-1|-|TRBJ2-2
TGTGCCACCAGTGTTAGTATTGGGGCAGGGGACGACACCGGGGAGCTGTTTTTT
CATSVSIGAGDDTGELFF
>-|TRBV5-1|-|TRBJ1-1
TGCGCCAGCAGCTTGGGACAGGTGAACACTGAAGCTTTCTTT
CASSLGQVNTEAFF
>TRBD1|TRBV14|-|TRBJ2-1
TGTGCCAGCAGCCAGAGGGACAGGGTGGGCTACAATGAGCAGTTCTTC
CASSQRDRVGYNEQFF
>-|TRBV6-1|-|TRBJ2-2
TGTGCCAGCAGTGAACCAGGGGAGCGAGACGGGGAGCTGTTTTTT
CASSEPGERDGELFF
>TRBD2|TRBV3-1/TRBV3-2|-|TRBJ2-1
TGTGCCAGCAGCCCCCGAGGGACTAGCGATGAGCAGTTCTTC
CASSPRGTSDEQFF
>TRBD2|TRBV11-2|-|TRBJ2-3
TGTGCCAGCAGCTTAGATATCGGACTAGCGGGAGCGGGAGATACGCAGTATTTT
CASSLDIGLAGAGDTQYF
>-|TRBV19|-|TRBJ1-4
TGTGCCAGTAGTATAGTCCCGGGTGAAAAACTGTTTTTT
CASSIVPGEKLFF
>-|TRBV29-1|-|TRBJ1-2
TGCAGCGTTGGGGCAGGGGCTGACTATGGCTACACCTTC
CSVGAGADYGYTF
>TRBD2|TRBV7-8|-|TRBJ2-7
TGTGCCAGCAGCCCTGGCCAGGGGCTAGCGGGAGTCGAGCAGTACTTC
CASSPGQGLAGVEQYF
>TRBD1|TRBV6-2/TRBV6-3|-|TRBJ2-7
TGTGCCAGCAGCCGCCGGGACAGCTACGAGCAGTACTTC
CASSRRDSYEQYF
>TRBD2|TRBV7-2|-|TRBJ2-3
TGTGCCAGCAGCTTATTTAGCGGGGGGGCCGCGGATACGCAGTATTTT
CASSLFSGGAADTQYF
>-|TRBV12-3/TRBV12-4|-|TRBJ2-5
TGTGCCAGCAAAGCTAGACTTCAAGAGACCCAGTACTTC
CASKARLQETQYF
>-|TRBV28|-|TRBJ2-1
TGTGCCAGCAGTTTAGGACGGGGTGGCCTCAATGAGCAGTTCTTC
CASSLGRGGLNEQFF
>-|TRBV29-1|-|TRBJ1-1
TGCAGCGTCGACCGGAGGAACACTGAAGCTTTCTTT
CSVDRRNTEAFF
>TRBD2|TRBV29-1|-|TRBJ2-7
TGCAGCGTGGCCGGACTAGCGGGACGCTACGAGCAGTACTTC
CSVAGLAGRYEQYF
>TRBD1|TRBV5-4|-|TRBJ2-7
TGTGCCAGCAGCTTTGACAGGGGTAGAAACGAGCAGTACTTC
CASSFDRGRNEQYF
>TRBD2|TRBV5-5|-|TRBJ2-1
TGTGCCAGCAGCTTGCATGGTAGCGGGAGGAATAGGAATGAGCAGTTCTTC
CASSLHGSGRNRNEQFF
>-|TRBV14|-|TRBJ2-7
TGTGCCAGCAGCCCCAGTTCCGGAGGGGCCTACGAGCAGTACTTC
CASSPSSGGAYEQYF
>-|TRBV28|-|TRBJ1-2
TGTGCCAGCAGATCTAGTGACGGGAACTATGGCTACACCTTC
CASRSSDGNYGYTF
>-|TRBV7-2|-|TRBJ2-2
TGTGCCAGCAGCTTAGTCGAGTCGTACACCGGGGAGCTGTTTTTT
CASSLVESYTGELFF
>TRBD1|TRBV19|-|TRBJ2-7
TGTGCCAGTAGTATACAACCGGGACAGGGATACGAGCAGTACTTC
CASSIQPGQGYEQYF
>-|TRBV9|-|TRBJ1-2
TGTGCCAGCAGCCCACCGGGTTTCTATGGCTACACCTTC
CASSPPGFYGYTF
>-|TRBV18|-|TRBJ1-2
TGTGCCAGCTCATTGGCCGCAGGGAATGGCTACACCTTC
CASSLAAGNGYTF
>-|TRBV6-2/TRBV6-3|-|TRBJ1-3
TGTGCCAGCAGTCAAGGTCAGGGGACCATATATTTT
CASSQGQGTIYF
>TRBD1|TRBV28|-|TRBJ2-2
TGTGCCAGCAGTTTAGCTCGGACAGGGAACACCGGGGAGCTGTTTTTT
CASSLARTGNTGELFF
>TRBD1|TRBV6-5|once|TRBJ1-3
TGTGCCAGCAGCGCCGGGACAGTCCTTGGAAACACCATATATTTT
CASSAGTVLGNTIYF
>-|TRBV11-2|-|TRBJ2-5
TGTGCCAGCAGCCCCTTCCCCGGGACACCGCTGGGCTTTGAGACCCAGTACTTC
CASSPFPGTPLGFETQYF
>-|TRBV5-1|-|TRBJ1-1
TGCGCCAGCAGCCCTCTAATAGGGGGGAACACTGAAGCTTTCTTT
CASSPLIGGNTEAFF
>TRBD2|TRBV18|-|TRBJ2-3
TGTGCCAGCTCACCCCCAGGACTAGCGGGGGCAGATACGCAGTATTTT
CASSPPGLAGADTQYF
>TRBD1|TRBV27|once|TRBJ1-2
TGTGCCAGCAGTTTAGGGACAGGGGTTGGCTACACCTTC
CASSLGTGVGYTF
>-|TRBV27|few|TRBJ2-7
TGTGCCAGCAGTCGTAACATCCAGTACGAGCAGTACTTC
CASSRNIQYEQYF
>TRBD1|TRBV28|-|TRBJ2-7
TGTGCCAGCACCCGGGACAGGGTTAGCGTTAAGTACTTC
CASTRDRVSVKYF
>-|TRBV30|-|TRBJ1-3
TGTGCCTGGAGTTGGGGAGCTGGAAACACCATATATTTT
CAWSWGAGNTIYF
>-|TRBV18|-|TRBJ1-1
TGTGCCAGCTCACCACCGAGGGGGATAAGCACTGAAGCTTTCTTT
CASSPPRGISTEAFF
>-|TRBV11-2|-|TRBJ1-1
TGTGCCAGCAGCTTCCAGGGGATCACTGAAGCTTTCTTT
CASSFQGITEAFF
>-|TRBV28|-|TRBJ2-3
TGTGCCAGCAGTTCTGAGACTACTAGCACAGATACGCAGTATTTT
CASSSETTSTDTQYF
>-|TRBV7-3|-|TRBJ2-7
TGTGCCAGCAGTTTGGGACTTGGCAACGAGCAGTACTTC
CASSLGLGNEQYF
>-|TRBV7-9|-|TRBJ1-1
TGTGCCAGCAGCTTAGCTTATTCGGCAGTCGGGACTGAAGCTTTCTTT
CASSLAYSAVGTEAFF
>-|TRBV28|-|TRBJ2-3
TGTGCCAGCAGTGGAACGCTCCCGGGGGGCACAGATACGCAGTATTTT
CASSGTLPGGTDTQYF
>-|TRBV24-1|-|TRBJ2-1
TGTGCCACCAGTGATTCCATACTAGTCCGCGGGCAGTTCTTC
CATSDSILVRGQFF
>-|TRBV5-4|-|TRBJ2-4
TGTGCCAGCAGCTTCTTTGTGGGGCCAAACATTCAGTACTTC
CASSFFVGPNIQYF
>-|TRBV4-3|-|TRBJ2-1
TGCGCCAGCAGCCGTGTAGGGGGCAATGAGCAGTTCTTC
CASSRVGGNEQFF
>-|TRBV5-4|-|TRBJ2-7
TGTGCCAGCAGCTTTAATCCAGGCGAGCAGTACTTC
CASSFNPGEQYF
>TRBD1|TRBV29-1|-|TRBJ2-6
TGCAGCGTTCAGACGGTCTGGACAGGACCCTCTGGGGCCAACGTCCTGACTTTC
CSVQTVWTGPSGANVLTF
>-|TRBV30|once|TRBJ1-2
TGTGCCTGGAGTAGTTACAGGCACTATGGCTACACCTTC
CAWSSYRHYGYTF
>TRBD1|TRBV6-6|-|TRBJ1-3
TGTGCCAGCAGTCGGGGACAGGGGGCAGGAAACACCATATATTTT
CASSRGQGAGNTIYF
>-|TRBV10-1|-|TRBJ2-1
TGCGCCAGCAGTGAGTCAGAAGGGGCTCCCTACAATGAGCAGTTCTTC
CASSESEGAPYNEQFF
>-|TRBV12-3/TRBV12-4|-|TRBJ1-5
TGTGCCAGCGTCCTACGGTCCGGTCAGCCCCAGCATTTT
CASVLRSGQPQHF
>-|TRBV19|-|TRBJ2-7
TGTGCCAGTATGCCGCAGGGGGGTGGCGACGAGCAGTACTTC
CASMPQGGGDEQYF
>-|TRBV5-1|few|TRBJ1-2
TGCGCCAGCAGCCTGGGACGGGATAACTATGGCTACACCTTC
CASSLGRDNYGYTF
>TRBD2|TRBV10-2|-|TRBJ2-3
TGCGCCAGCAGTGAAGGTAGCGGGCACACAGATACGCAGTATTTT
CASSEGSGHTDTQYF